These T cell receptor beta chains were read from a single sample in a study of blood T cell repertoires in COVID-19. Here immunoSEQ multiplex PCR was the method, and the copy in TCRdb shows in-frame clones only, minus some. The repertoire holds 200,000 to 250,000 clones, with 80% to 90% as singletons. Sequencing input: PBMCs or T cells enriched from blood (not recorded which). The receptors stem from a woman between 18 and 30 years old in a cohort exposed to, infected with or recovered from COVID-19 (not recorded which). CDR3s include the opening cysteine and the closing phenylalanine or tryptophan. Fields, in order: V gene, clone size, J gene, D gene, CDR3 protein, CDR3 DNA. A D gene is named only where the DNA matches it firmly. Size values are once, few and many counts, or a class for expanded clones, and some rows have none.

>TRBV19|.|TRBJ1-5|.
CASTPPGNQPQHF
TGTGCCAGTACCCCCCCAGGCAATCAGCCCCAGCATTTT
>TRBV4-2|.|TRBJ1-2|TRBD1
CASSQQHDRDPYGYTF
TGTGCCAGCAGCCAGCAGCACGACAGGGACCCCTATGGCTACACCTTC
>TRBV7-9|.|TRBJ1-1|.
CASSIRTNTEAFF
TGTGCCAGCAGCATACGTACAAACACTGAAGCTTTCTTT
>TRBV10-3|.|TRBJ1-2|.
CAISESRQVSLYGYTF
TGTGCCATCAGTGAGTCCAGACAGGTCTCCCTCTATGGCTACACCTTC
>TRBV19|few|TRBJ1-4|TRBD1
CASSNYQGANEKLFF
TGTGCCAGTAGTAATTATCAGGGGGCTAATGAAAAACTGTTTTTT
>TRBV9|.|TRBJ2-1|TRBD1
CASSVDQGVGYNEQFF
TGTGCCAGCAGCGTAGATCAGGGGGTTGGCTACAATGAGCAGTTCTTC
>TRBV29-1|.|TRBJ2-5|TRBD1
CSVKTGGEETQYF
TGCAGCGTTAAAACAGGGGGCGAAGAGACCCAGTACTTC
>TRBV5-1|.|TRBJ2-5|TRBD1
CASSRTGTGGETQYF
TGCGCCAGCAGCCGAACCGGGACAGGAGGGGAGACCCAGTACTTC
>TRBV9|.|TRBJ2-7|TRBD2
CASSVAPVAGPSYEQYF
TGTGCCAGCAGCGTAGCTCCCGTAGCGGGGCCCTCCTACGAGCAGTACTTC
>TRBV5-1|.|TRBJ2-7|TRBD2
CASSLGSLAGYEQYF
TGCGCCAGCAGCCTCGGGAGCCTAGCGGGATACGAGCAGTACTTC
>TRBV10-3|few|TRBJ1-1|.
CAISESELGGTGSTEAFF
TGTGCCATCAGTGAGTCAGAATTGGGGGGGACCGGGAGCACTGAAGCTTTCTTT
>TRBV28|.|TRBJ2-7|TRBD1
CASSLTFGGQGVDEQYF
TGTGCCAGCAGTTTGACGTTTGGGGGACAGGGGGTGGACGAGCAGTACTTC
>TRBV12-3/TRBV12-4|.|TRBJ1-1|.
CASSAREQTEAFF
TGTGCCAGCAGTGCCCGGGAACAGACTGAAGCTTTCTTT
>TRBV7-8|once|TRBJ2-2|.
CASRPASSGGELFF
TGTGCCAGCAGACCTGCGTCGTCTGGCGGGGAGCTGTTTTTT
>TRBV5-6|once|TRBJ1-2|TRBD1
CASSLAAARGSYGYTF
TGTGCCAGCAGCTTGGCCGCGGCCAGGGGGAGTTATGGCTACACCTTC
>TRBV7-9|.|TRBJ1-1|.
CASSLVRGTEAFF
TGTGCCAGCAGCTTAGTAAGGGGCACTGAAGCTTTCTTT
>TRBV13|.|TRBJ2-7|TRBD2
CASSPPGTSGRAHEQYF
TGTGCCAGCAGCCCCCCCGGGACTAGCGGGAGGGCCCACGAGCAGTACTTC
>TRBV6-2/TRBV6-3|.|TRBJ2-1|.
CASSPDYHNEQFF
TGTGCCAGCAGTCCCGACTATCACAATGAGCAGTTCTTC
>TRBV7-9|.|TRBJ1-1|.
CASSLGPGMNTEAFF
TGTGCCAGCAGCTTAGGTCCGGGTATGAACACTGAAGCTTTCTTT
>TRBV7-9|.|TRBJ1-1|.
CASSSQGNTEAFF
TGTGCCAGCAGCTCGCAGGGCAACACTGAAGCTTTCTTT
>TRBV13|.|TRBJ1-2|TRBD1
CASSLGDRSPIPF
TGTGCCAGCAGCTTAGGGGACAGGTCCCCGATCCCCTTC
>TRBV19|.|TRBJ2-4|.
CASSTTLVPVNIQYF
TGTGCCAGTAGTACCACACTAGTACCCGTAAACATTCAGTACTTC